These 24 T cell receptor beta chains were all obtained from the same sample, sequenced in a study of memory CD4+ T cells and cytomegalovirus serostatus. The sort gate was single viable CD3+CD4+CD8-CD45RO+ cells for memory CD4+ T cells. Method: immunoSEQ multiplex PCR; TCRdb's copy keeps in-frame clones and lacks some. The table shows 40,000 to 55,000 clones, with roughly 78% occurring only once. Sequencing was performed on memory CD4+ T cells from blood. The receptors were gathered from an adult in good health and CMV-seronegative.

A word on this clone: In the same sample, other DNA sequences code for this CDR3. CDR3 loop: CASNPTGSNQPQHF. CDR3 in DNA: TGTGCCAGCAACCCGACAGGGAGCAATCAGCCCCAGCATTTT. The chain uses TRBV6-1 and TRBJ1-5; 7 nucleotides align to TRBD1. This CDR3 spans 14 amino acids. CDR1 is MNHNS and CDR2 is SASEGT in the germline V gene. The J segment lost 1 base and the V segment lost 7 bases, leaving 4 bases of the junction unmatched.

This sequence joins TRBV6-1 and TRBJ2-7, with unresolved D. Deletions cut 0 bases from V and 3 bases from J, with 12 bases between. CDR3 length: 15 residues. Germline CDR1 reads MNHNS; CDR2 reads SASEGT. The CDR3 sequence is CASSEATSFLYEQYF. In DNA, the CDR3 is TGTGCCAGCAGTGAAGCGACGAGCTTTCTCTACGAGCAGTACTTC.

The chain employs TRBV10-3 and TRBJ1-1; TRBD1 matches 9 bases. The germline V gene encodes CDR1 ENHRY and CDR2 SYGVKD. This CDR3 spans 13 amino acids. J lost 7 bases, V lost 6 bases, and 6 bases had no gene match. This CDR3 reads CAIRSDRGDEAFF. The DNA for the CDR3 is TGTGCCATCAGGTCAGACAGGGGGGATGAAGCTTTCTTT.

The V and J genes are TRBV7-9 and TRBJ2-5; TRBD1 is a possible D gene (6 bases). Trimming removed 5 bases at V and 9 bases at J, with 10 bases between. The germline gives CDR1 SEHNR, CDR2 FQNEAQ (reference sequence). CDR3 length: 11 residues. CDR3 region: CASSPGESQYF. CDR3 nucleotide sequence: TGTGCCAGCAGCCCAGGGGAGTCCCAGTACTTC.

This clone was seen a few times. The chain has TRBV28 and TRBJ2-2; D is unclear. Germline CDR1 is MDHEN and CDR2 is SYDVKM. CDR3 size: 15 residues. With 3 bases removed from V and 0 bases from J, the gap between germline ends came to 8 bases. CDR3 residues: CASSFGGANTGELFF. The DNA of the CDR3 is TGTGCCAGCAGTTTCGGCGGAGCGAACACCGGGGAGCTGTTTTTT. The full variable domain, rest sourced from reference TRBV28 and TRBJ2-2, is DVKVTQSSRYLVKRTGEKVFLECVQDMDHENMFWYRQDPGLGLRLIYFSYDVKMKEKGDIPEGYSVSREKKERFSLILESASTNQTSMYLCASSFGGANTGELFFGEGSRLTVL.

V usage is TRBV9 and J usage is TRBJ1-2, with D possibly matching TRBD1 (5 bases). V lost 0 bases and J 7 bases, leaving 13 bases between the germline ends. The length of the CDR3 is 14 residues. Germline values: CDR1 SGDLS, CDR2 YYNGEE. CDR3 nucleotide sequence: TGTGCCAGCAGCGTAGAGCCAGGGTCCGGTGGCTACACCTTC. It codes for CASSVEPGSGGYTF. Variable domain in full (rest from reference TRBV9 and TRBJ1-2): DSGVTQTPKHLITATGQRVTLRCSPRSGDLSVYWYQQSLDQGLQFLIQYYNGEERAKGNILERFSAQQFPDLHSELNLSSLELGDSALYFCASSVEPGSGGYTFGSGTRLTVV.

This chain uses TRBV7-9 with TRBJ1-1; 7 bases are shared with TRBD1. CDR3 length: 15 residues. CDR1 is SEHNR and CDR2 is FQNEAQ in the germline V gene (reference sequence). V lost 2 bases, J lost 0 bases, and 3 bases stayed unmatched. The CDR3 coding sequence is TGTGCCAGCAGCTTATCAGGGGGGCTGAACACTGAAGCTTTCTTT. Its translation: CASSLSGGLNTEAFF.

This chain links TRBV6-4 with TRBJ2-6, with D possibly being TRBD1 (6 bases). In germline, CDR1 is MRHNA, CDR2 SNTAGT. The CDR3 runs 18 residues. V was clipped by 5 bases and J by 2 bases, with 19 bases between them. The CDR3 here is CASSRRAPTGTGANVLTF. The CDR3 nucleotides read TGTGCCAGCAGTCGAAGGGCCCCAACAGGGACTGGGGCCAACGTCCTGACTTTC.

This clone came up a few times. The chain uses TRBV2 and TRBJ2-5; 10 bases are a match to TRBD2. The CDR3 has 14 amino acids. Per germline, CDR1 SNHLY and CDR2 FYNNEI. Trimming cost V 6 bases and J 4 bases; bases outside gene matches: 5. CDR3 nucleotides: TGTGCCAGCAGGAGATCTAGCGGGAGAGAGACCCAGTACTTC. Its translation is CASRRSSGRETQYF.

The V call is TRBV11-2, the J call TRBJ2-7; the D is unclear. Germline V gene data show CDR1 as SGHAT and CDR2 as FQNNGV. V lost 0 bases and J 2 bases, leaving 11 bases between the germline ends. The CDR3 is made up of 15 amino acids. CDR3 loop: CASSLDQAGPYEQYF. CDR3 bases: TGTGCCAGCAGCTTAGATCAAGCAGGTCCCTACGAGCAGTACTTC. The whole variable domain, filled in from reference TRBV11-2 and TRBJ2-7, reads EAGVAQSPRYKIIEKRQSVAFWCNPISGHATLYWYQQILGQGPKLLIQFQNNGVVDDSQLPKDRFSAERLKGVDSTLKIQPAKLEDSAVYLCASSLDQAGPYEQYFGPGTRLTVT.

J is TRBJ2-2 and V is TRBV5-4, with D uncertain. V lost 1 base and J 2 bases, leaving 6 bases between the germline ends. The CDR3 loop spans 14 amino acids. From germline, CDR1 is SGHNT and CDR2 YYREEE (reference sequence). The CDR3 is CASSLSPNTGELFF. The DNA for the CDR3 is TGTGCCAGCAGCTTGTCCCCTAACACCGGGGAGCTGTTTTTT.

The chain has TRBV7-3 and TRBJ2-6; no clear D. Germline CDR1 reads SGHTA; CDR2 reads FQGTGA. Trimming cost V 6 bases and J 1 base, with 4 bases left between them. The CDR3 extends over 13 amino acids. CDR3 DNA sequence: TGTGCCAGCAGACCGTCTGGGGCCAACGTCCTGACTTTC. This translates into CASRPSGANVLTF. The complete variable domain, with remaining parts taken from reference TRBV7-3 and TRBJ2-6, reads GAGVSQTPSNKVTEKGKYVELRCDPISGHTALYWYRQSLGQGPEFLIYFQGTGAADDSGLPNDRFFAVRPEGSVSTLKIQRTERGDSAVYLCASRPSGANVLTFGAGSRLTVL.

The chain is built from TRBV7-9 and TRBJ2-1; TRBD1 is a possible D gene (6 bases). Germline assignment: CDR1 SEHNR and CDR2 FQNEAQ (reference sequence). The ends were cut back, 2 bases at V and 7 bases at J, with 15 bases in the middle. The CDR3 is made up of 15 amino acids. The CDR3 here is CASSLLGAGVNEQFF. The DNA of the CDR3 is TGTGCCAGCAGCTTACTGGGGGCGGGTGTTAATGAGCAGTTCTTC.

CDR3 loop: CASSHGGISGNTIYF. The CDR3 DNA is TGTGCCAGCTCACATGGGGGCATCTCTGGAAACACCATATATTTT. This chain joins TRBV18 and TRBJ1-3, with a possible D match to TRBD1 (6 bases). Germline CDR1 KGHSH, CDR2 LQKENI. The CDR3 loop spans 15 amino acids. V lost 4 bases and J lost 0, with 10 bases in between.

This clone appeared once. The chain couples TRBV30 to TRBJ2-5, with unresolved D. This CDR3 spans 14 amino acids. The germline V gene encodes CDR1 GTSNPN and CDR2 SVGIG (reference sequence). The V end was cut by 1 base, the J end by 5 bases, with 14 bases between. The CDR3 nucleotides read TGTGCCTGGAGTGAAAGGACCCGGTGGGAGACCCAGTACTTC. Residues: CAWSERTRWETQYF.

The chain joins TRBV28 to TRBJ2-1, with 11 bases that match TRBD2. CDR3 length equals 16 residues. Germline V gives CDR1 MDHEN, CDR2 SYDVKM. The V and J ends lost 3 bases and 4 bases, in that order; junction bases with no gene match: 5. The CDR3 DNA reads as TGTGCCAGCAGTTTGTGGGCTAGCGGGGGGTACAATGAGCAGTTCTTC. Protein sequence: CASSLWASGGYNEQFF.

In its sample, this clone was seen a few times. V usage is TRBV7-9 and J usage is TRBJ2-7, with 7 bases fitting TRBD1. CDR1 is SEHNR and CDR2 is FQNEAQ in the germline V gene (reference sequence). This CDR3 has 14 residues. After removal of 0 bases from V and 3 bases from J, the junction contained 2 bases not matched to a gene. The CDR3 sequence: CASSLARGYYEQYF. CDR3 sequence (DNA): TGTGCCAGCAGCTTAGCCAGGGGGTACTACGAGCAGTACTTC.

The sample holds a few counts of this clone. The V gene is TRBV6-5, the J gene TRBJ2-7; no firm D call. This CDR3 is built from 13 residues. V lost 2 bases to trimming and J lost 3 bases, with 8 bases between them. CDR1 and CDR2 (germline): MNHEY, SVGAGI. Written as DNA, the CDR3 is TGTGCCAGCAGTTACGCGCAGTTCTACGAGCAGTACTTC. Protein sequence: CASSYAQFYEQYF.

This clone was seen a single time. The chain combines TRBV7-9 with TRBJ1-1, with 9 positions matching TRBD1. The CDR3 runs to 15 residues. Germline values: CDR1 SEHNR, CDR2 FQNEAQ (reference sequence). The trim removed 5 bases at V and 4 bases at J, leaving 8 bases unmatched. In DNA, the CDR3 is TGTGCCAGCAGCCCGCTACAGGGGGCGGCCACTGAAGCTTTCTTT. Translation gives CASSPLQGAATEAFF.

This chain connects TRBV2 to TRBJ1-5, with a weak D call TRBD1 (5 bases). The CDR3 length is 13 residues. Trimming left V 7 bases short and J 7 bases short, with 14 bases between. The germline V gene has CDR1 SNHLY and CDR2 FYNNEI. The CDR3: CASTVIRDQPQHF. The DNA for the CDR3 is TGTGCCAGCACCGTTATCAGGGACCAGCCCCAGCATTTT.

This chain links TRBV28 with TRBJ1-4; TRBD1 agrees at 7 bases. The germline V gene has CDR1 MDHEN and CDR2 SYDVKM. The CDR3 has 17 residues. The CDR3 here is CASRGNRQGPTNEKLFF. In DNA form, the CDR3 reads TGTGCTTCCCGTGGGAATCGACAGGGCCCAACTAATGAAAAACTGTTTTTT.

The gene calls are TRBV27 and TRBJ2-5, with 8 bases lining up with TRBD1. The ends lost 3 bases at V and 5 bases at J; junction bases unmatched: 8. The V gene's germline CDR1 is MNHEY and CDR2 SMNVEV (reference sequence). The CDR3 length is 15 residues. CDR3 loop: CASSFFGQGVETQYF. The CDR3 nucleotides are TGTGCCAGCAGTTTTTTCGGACAGGGTGTGGAGACCCAGTACTTC.

J is TRBJ2-3 and V is TRBV10-3; 13 bases agree with TRBD2. The germline V gene encodes CDR1 ENHRY and CDR2 SYGVKD. The CDR3 totals 16 residues. V shed 6 bases, J shed 2 bases, and the junction held 5 bases outside the gene matches. For the CDR3, the DNA is TGTGCCATCAGGGGGGGGACTAGCGGGATCACAGATACGCAGTATTTT. This sequence encodes CAIRGGTSGITDTQYF.

The chain recombines TRBV2 with TRBJ2-2; D is undetermined. The CDR3 is made up of 15 amino acids. Trimming stripped 6 bases from V and 2 bases from J, with 13 bases between. Germline V CDR1 and CDR2: SNHLY, FYNNEI. CDR3 sequence (DNA): TGTGCCAGCAGAGACTCTATCGAAAACACCGGGGAGCTGTTTTTT. It is translated as CASRDSIENTGELFF.